These 27 T cell receptor beta chains share one sample of origin, sequenced in a study of regulatory T cells in long-lasting Graves disease. TCR beta libraries were built with iRepertoire HTBI primers and Arm-PCR of CDR3 regions. TCRdb re-called the multiplex PCR reads with MiXCR, one entry per CDR3 protein. The sample carries 300,000 or so distinct CDR3 sequences, about 18% recorded once. Time point noted: persistent/refractory GD, antithyroid drugs over 5 years with positive TRAb. PBMC RNA was the source of the TCR library. Specimen: peripheral blood mononuclear cells (PBMCs), collected when the disease was refractory, from a patient treated with antithyroid drugs. The source is a female donor with Graves disease.

This clonotype has only a few counts. The chain joins TRBV7-9 to TRBJ2-7, with TRBD1 identical over 9 bases. The CDR3 is 17 residues long. Trimming took 5 bases from V and 1 from J; bases not matched to a gene: 12. From germline, CDR1 is SEHNR and CDR2 FQNEAQ (reference sequence). CDR3 bases: TGTGCCAGCAGCCCGGGGGACCGGGACAGGGTTTCCTACGAGCAGTACTTC. It specifies CASSPGDRDRVSYEQYF.

This clonotype showed up just a few times. The chain uses TRBV18 and TRBJ1-1; D perhaps matches TRBD1 (5 bases). The V gene lost 1 base and the J gene lost 6 bases, with 12 bases spanning the gap. This CDR3 is 14 amino acids long. Germline lookup yields CDR1 KGHSH and CDR2 LQKENI. CDR3 sequence reads: CASSPQTAFAEAFF. The CDR3 region has the DNA TGTGCCAGCTCACCACAGACAGCCTTCGCTGAAGCTTTCTTT.

This clonotype was observed many times. The chain carries TRBV6-2 or TRBV6-3 and TRBJ2-5; possibly TRBD1 for D (6 bases). The CDR3 has 14 amino acids. Deletions cut 5 bases from V and 4 bases from J, with 14 bases between. Germline loops: CDR1 MNHEY, CDR2 SVGEGT. CDR3 region: CASSESGVGETQYF. In DNA form, the CDR3 reads TGTGCCAGCAGTGAATCAGGGGTCGGAGAGACCCAGTACTTC.

The chain carries TRBV12-3 or TRBV12-4 and TRBJ1-3; TRBD1 is a possible D gene (6 bases). The length of the CDR3 is 13 residues. Trimming removed 11 bases at V and 1 base at J, with 12 bases between. Here the CDR3 DNA reads TGTGCCGGGGGGCCTTCGTCTGGAAACACCATATATTTT. Translated: CAGGPSSGNTIYF.

The CDR3 protein is CASSLAKTAADTEAFF. CDR3 DNA: TGCGCCAGCAGCCTGGCTAAGACAGCCGCAGACACTGAAGCTTTCTTT. This chain links TRBV5-1 with TRBJ1-1, with D perhaps matching TRBD1 (5 bases). Germline CDR1 and CDR2: SGHRS and YFSETQ. Between the trimmed V and J ends, which lost 4 bases and 3 bases, there was a span of 19 bases. The CDR3 extends over 16 amino acids.

The chain links TRBV19 to TRBJ1-2, with TRBD1 matching over 7 bases. After removal of 7 bases from V and 7 bases from J, the junction contained 6 bases not matched to a gene. Germline V gene data show CDR1 as LNHDA and CDR2 as SQIVND (reference sequence). This CDR3 is built from 12 residues. CDR3 nucleotides: TGTGCCAGTAATCGACAGGGTGTTGGCTACACCTTC. Protein product: CASNRQGVGYTF.

At least ten counts were recorded for this clonotype. The chain recombines TRBV2 with TRBJ1-2, with D unclear. CDR3 length: 16 amino acids. Deletions cut 2 bases from V and 6 bases from J, with 19 bases between. Germline V gene lookup returns CDR1 SNHLY and CDR2 FYNNEI. The CDR3 DNA reads TGTGCCAGCAGTGAACTCGCGGAGGGATTTTACCATGGCTACACCTTC. Translation gives CASSELAEGFYHGYTF. The full variable domain, its missing parts supplied by reference TRBV2 and TRBJ1-2, is EPEVTQTPSHQVTQMGQEVILRCVPISNHLYFYWYRQILGQKVEFLVSFYNNEISEKSEIFDDQFSVERPDGSNFTLKIRSTKLEDSAMYFCASSELAEGFYHGYTFGSGTRLTVV.

J is TRBJ1-5 and V is TRBV6-2 or TRBV6-3; tentatively, D is TRBD1 (5 bases). This CDR3 is 14 amino acids long. Trimming left V 2 bases short and J 6 bases short, with 11 bases between. CDR1 is MNHEY and CDR2 is SVGEGT in the germline V gene. CDR3 protein: CASSYGGTGQPQHF. In DNA, the CDR3 is TGTGCCAGCAGTTACGGGGGGACCGGTCAGCCCCAGCATTTT.

This CDR3 reads CSVMGQGSYQPQHF. The CDR3 nucleotides read TGCAGTGTTATGGGACAGGGAAGTTATCAGCCCCAGCATTTT. The chain is built from TRBV20-1 and TRBJ1-5, with TRBD1 matching over 9 bases. Per the germline V gene, CDR1 is DFQATT and CDR2 is SNEGSKA (reference sequence). Trimming removed 7 bases from V and 5 bases from J; junction bases left unmatched: 9. The CDR3 sequence is 14 residues long.

This clonotype was seen repeatedly, ten times or more. The J gene is TRBJ1-4, the V gene TRBV28; unclear D gene. The CDR3 spans 16 residues. The V gene lost 0 bases and the J gene lost 0 bases, with 8 bases spanning the gap. Germline V gene data show CDR1 as MDHEN and CDR2 as SYDVKM. The CDR3 DNA sequence: TGTGCCAGCAGTTTATGGGCAGACGCAACTAATGAAAAACTGTTTTTT. Translating gives CASSLWADATNEKLFF.

This clonotype has ten or more counts. The chain couples TRBV30 to TRBJ1-2; D is uncertain. Germline loops: CDR1 GTSNPN, CDR2 SVGIG (reference sequence). Trimming cost V 0 bases and J 6 bases, with 17 bases left between them. CDR3 size: 15 residues. In DNA, the CDR3 is TGTGCCTGGAGTGTACGAGGCTCTGTTGGAAATGGCTACACCTTC. Its protein is CAWSVRGSVGNGYTF.

The sample holds many counts of this clonotype. The chain employs TRBV7-2 and TRBJ2-7; 12 positions match TRBD2. The V gene end was trimmed by 1 base and the J gene end by 1 base; junction bases not matched to a gene: 2. The CDR3 totals 16 residues. CDR1 is SGHTA, CDR2 FQGNSA, per germline. In DNA form, the CDR3 reads TGTGCCAGCAGCTTAGGACTAGCGGGGGCTTCCTACGAGCAGTACTTC. It yields the protein CASSLGLAGASYEQYF.

The chain carries TRBV7-6 and TRBJ2-7; D gene ambiguous. The length of the CDR3 is 15 residues. The germline V and J ends were trimmed by 1 base and 2 bases, with 12 bases remaining between them. Germline loops: CDR1 SGHVS, CDR2 FNYEAQ. The CDR3: CASSLGTTLTYEQYF. DNA of the CDR3: TGTGCCAGCAGCTTAGGAACTACCCTTACCTACGAGCAGTACTTC.

This clonotype turned up a few times. This chain uses TRBV15 with TRBJ2-1, with a weak D call TRBD2 (5 bases). Between the trimmed V and J ends, which lost 1 base and 5 bases, there was a span of 9 bases. Per the germline V gene, CDR1 is LNHNV and CDR2 is YYDKDF (reference sequence). The CDR3 sequence is 14 residues long. CDR3 region: CATSRAMTNNEQFF. The CDR3 DNA reads TGTGCCACCAGCAGAGCTATGACTAACAATGAGCAGTTCTTC.

This clonotype appeared many times. The chain employs TRBV12-3 or TRBV12-4 and TRBJ1-4; D is ambiguous. This CDR3 spans 14 amino acids. Trimming pared 3 bases from V and 5 bases from J, leaving 10 bases between. The CDR3 reads CASSLTGPNEKLFF. The DNA of the CDR3 is TGTGCCAGCAGTTTGACGGGCCCGAATGAAAAACTGTTTTTT.

This clonotype was recorded many times. The chain links TRBV6-5 to TRBJ1-1, with D hard to call. This CDR3 is built from 14 residues. Germline assignment: CDR1 MNHEY and CDR2 SVGAGI. The germline V and J ends were trimmed by 0 bases and 1 base, with 6 bases remaining between them. In nucleotides, the CDR3 is TGTGCCAGCAGTTACTCTCGGGGGAACACTGAAGCTTTCTTT. It translates to CASSYSRGNTEAFF.

This clonotype occurred many times. This sequence joins TRBV6-2 or TRBV6-3 and TRBJ2-5, with 9 bases fitting TRBD1. The CDR3 has 15 residues. V was pared by 2 bases and J by 4 bases, with 5 bases of the junction left unmatched. The germline V gene has CDR1 MNHEY and CDR2 SVGEGT. This chain's CDR3 is CASSYGTGSGETQYF. DNA for the CDR3: TGTGCCAGCAGTTACGGGACAGGGTCTGGAGAGACCCAGTACTTC.

This clonotype appeared many times. The chain has TRBV11-3 and TRBJ1-4, with 7 positions matching TRBD1. This CDR3 is built from 14 residues. V was clipped by 5 bases and J by 2 bases; unmatched bases: 2. Germline V gene lookup returns CDR1 SGHNT and CDR2 YENEEA. CDR3 sequence (DNA): TGTGCCAGCAGCCGGGACAGCACTAATGAAAAACTGTTTTTT. Protein: CASSRDSTNEKLFF.

There are a few counts of this clonotype. This chain joins TRBV30 and TRBJ1-1; the D is unclear. Germline loops: CDR1 GTSNPN, CDR2 SVGIG (reference sequence). V was cut by 4 bases and J by 4 bases, with 16 bases left in between. This CDR3 has 14 amino acids. The CDR3 protein is CAWNKGYGFTEAFF. The CDR3 DNA reads TGTGCCTGGAATAAGGGATACGGGTTCACTGAAGCTTTCTTT.

The J gene is TRBJ2-1, the V gene TRBV20-1; 10 nucleotides align to TRBD2. V lost 0 bases and J lost 4; bases outside the gene matches: 6. The CDR3 runs 16 residues. Germline V gives CDR1 DFQATT, CDR2 SNEGSKA (reference sequence). In nucleotides, the CDR3 is TGCAGTGCTAGAGATATTAGGACTAGCGGATACAATGAGCAGTTCTTC. Translating gives CSARDIRTSGYNEQFF.

The rearrangement uses TRBV4-3 and TRBJ2-5, with TRBD1 identical over 8 bases. The V segment lost 0 bases and the J segment 4 bases; nucleotides outside the gene matches: 10. The CDR3 consists of 17 residues. The V gene's germline CDR1 is LGHNA and CDR2 YSLEER. DNA for the CDR3: TGCGCCAGCAGCCAAGATAGGCAGGGGGCATGGGGAGAGACCCAGTACTTC. It is translated as CASSQDRQGAWGETQYF.

The table lists this clonotype with a few counts. This chain links TRBV9 with TRBJ2-5; 7 nucleotides match TRBD2. V lost 0 bases, J lost 4 bases, and 12 bases stayed unmatched. There are 17 residues in the CDR3. Looked up from germline, CDR1 is SGDLS and CDR2 is YYNGEE. The CDR3: CASSVGLGGGRGETQYF. CDR3 nucleotides: TGTGCCAGCAGCGTAGGCTTGGGAGGCGGGAGAGGAGAGACCCAGTACTTC.

The rearrangement links TRBV29-1 to TRBJ2-2; D perhaps matches TRBD1 (6 bases). The CDR3 sequence is 12 residues long. CDR1 and CDR2 (germline): SQVTM, ANQGSEA. Trimming stripped 7 bases from V and 4 bases from J, with 10 bases between. DNA of the CDR3: TGCAGCGCCGGACAGCTCACCGGGGAGCTGTTTTTT. It translates to CSAGQLTGELFF.

V and J are TRBV5-1 and TRBJ1-4; 7 nucleotides line up with TRBD1. The CDR3 length is 15 residues. The germline V gene encodes CDR1 SGHRS and CDR2 YFSETQ. V gave up 0 bases and J gave up 5 bases; unmatched junction bases: 4. CDR3 in amino acids: CASSLVQGKNEKLFF. Written as DNA, the CDR3 is TGCGCCAGCAGCTTGGTACAGGGGAAGAATGAAAAACTGTTTTTT.

A word on this clonotype: This may arise from a read error, as a much more abundant clone is one base away. The chain carries TRBV12-3 or TRBV12-4 and TRBJ2-5, with 9 bases that match TRBD2. The CDR3 extends over 17 amino acids. CDR3 bases: TGTGCCAGCAGTTTTTTTCTAGCGGGAAGGTACCAAGAGACCCAGTGCTTC. Encoded protein: CASSFFLAGRYQETQCF.

The genes are TRBV10-3 and TRBJ1-1; D gene uncertain. The CDR3 length is 14 residues. The V gene lost 2 bases and the J gene lost 0 bases, with 7 bases spanning the gap. Germline V gene data show CDR1 as ENHRY and CDR2 as SYGVKD. For the CDR3, the DNA is TGTGCCATCAGTGAGGCGGGAGTGAACACTGAAGCTTTCTTT. Protein product: CAISEAGVNTEAFF.

This clonotype was seen a handful of times. This chain uses TRBV11-2 with TRBJ1-2; a possible D gene is TRBD1 (5 bases). Trimming stripped 5 bases from V and 8 bases from J, with 15 bases between. Per germline, CDR1 SGHAT and CDR2 FQNNGV. The CDR3 is 13 residues long. The DNA for the CDR3 is TGTGCCAGCAGCCCCGGGGCAGGGACCGGCTACACCTTC. It yields the protein CASSPGAGTGYTF.